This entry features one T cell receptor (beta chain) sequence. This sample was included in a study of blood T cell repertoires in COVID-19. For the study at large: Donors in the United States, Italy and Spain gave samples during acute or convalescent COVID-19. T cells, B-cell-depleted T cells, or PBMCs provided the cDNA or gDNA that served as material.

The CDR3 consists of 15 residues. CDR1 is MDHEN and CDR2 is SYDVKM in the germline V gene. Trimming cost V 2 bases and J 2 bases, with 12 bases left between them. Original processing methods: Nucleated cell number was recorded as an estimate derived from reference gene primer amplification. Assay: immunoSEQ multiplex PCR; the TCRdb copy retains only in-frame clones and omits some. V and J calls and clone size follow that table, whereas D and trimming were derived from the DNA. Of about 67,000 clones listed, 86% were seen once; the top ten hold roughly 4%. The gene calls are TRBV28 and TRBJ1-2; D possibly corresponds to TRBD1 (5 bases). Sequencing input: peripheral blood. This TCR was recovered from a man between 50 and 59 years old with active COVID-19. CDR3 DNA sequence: TGTGCCAGCAGTTTAGAGACAGTTCGCAACTATGGCTACACCTTC. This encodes CASSLETVRNYGYTF.